This T cell receptor (beta chain) was captured by sequencing in a study of tumor-infiltrating lymphocytes in localized non-small cell lung cancer. Study-level points and caveats: Available tissue quantity limited TCR sequencing to a patient subset.

Some clones are missing from TCRdb's copy, which holds only in-frame ones; the method was immunoSEQ multiplex PCR. This sample carries 15,000 to 16,000 clones, roughly 72% of them seen once, and the ten largest clones take about 5.6%. Trimming took 1 base from V and 15 from J; bases not matched to a gene: 11. CDR1 and CDR2 from the germline V gene are SGHAT and FQNNGV. This CDR3 region has 16 residues. On this clone itself: As yet, its antigen is unknown.

The rearrangement joins TRBV11-2 to TRBJ2-1; 14 positions match TRBD2. The TCR sequence derives from a human donor with non-small cell lung cancer. Sequenced input: lung tumor tissue. CDR3 DNA: TGTGCCAGCAGCTTAGCTACGACGGGGACTAGCGGGAGTAGGTTCTTC. It yields the protein CASSLATTGTSGSRFF.